This T cell receptor (beta chain) was sequenced during a study of cytomegalovirus exposure and HLA in healthy donors. Study-wide results and limits: The authors judged a highly shared variant cluster likely a sequencing artifact. A previous analysis found most TCR beta V segments productive roughly 87% or roughly 30% of the time. Near-uniform donor sequencing depth was presumed by presence/absence analyses.

V was cut by 1 base and J by 5 bases, with 8 bases left in between. CDR3 length equals 13 residues. From germline, CDR1 is SNHLY and CDR2 FYNNEI. About this clone: The antigen is unknown.

Amplification used 60 Vbeta primers and 13 Jbeta primers. As handled by the study authors: A later analysis counted tens of millions of unique TCR beta chains, about 11 million shared. Some clones are missing from TCRdb's copy, which holds only in-frame ones; the method was immunoSEQ multiplex PCR. That table furnishes V, J and clone size, whereas the DNA furnished D and trimming. The sample includes about 190,000 clones, roughly four fifths of them seen just once. This TCR was recovered from a woman in her 30s in good health and CMV-seropositive. Input material: PBMCs. V usage is TRBV2 and J usage is TRBJ2-5; D remains ambiguous. The CDR3 DNA follows: TGTGCCAGCAGTGAAGGGGCCTCGGAGACCCAGTACTTC. Translating gives CASSEGASETQYF.